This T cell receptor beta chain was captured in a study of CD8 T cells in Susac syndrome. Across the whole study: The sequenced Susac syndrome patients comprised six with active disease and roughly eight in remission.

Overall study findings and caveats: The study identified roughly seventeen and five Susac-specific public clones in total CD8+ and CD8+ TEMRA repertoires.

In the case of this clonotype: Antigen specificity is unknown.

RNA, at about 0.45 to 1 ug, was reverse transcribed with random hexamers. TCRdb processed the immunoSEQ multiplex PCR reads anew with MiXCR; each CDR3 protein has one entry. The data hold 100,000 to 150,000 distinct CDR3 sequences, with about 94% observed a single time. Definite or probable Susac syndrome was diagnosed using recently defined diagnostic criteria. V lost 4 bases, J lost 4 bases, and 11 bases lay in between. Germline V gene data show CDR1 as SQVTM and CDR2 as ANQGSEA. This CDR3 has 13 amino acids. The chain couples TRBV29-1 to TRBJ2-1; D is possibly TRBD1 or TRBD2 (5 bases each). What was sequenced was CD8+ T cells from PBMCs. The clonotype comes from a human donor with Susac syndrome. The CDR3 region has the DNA TGCAGCGTTGCGGGGCAGGGTTACAATGAGCAGTTCTTC. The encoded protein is CSVAGQGYNEQFF.